This T cell receptor beta chain was documented in a study of Ad26.COV2.S vaccination and SARS-CoV-2 variants (dated by TCRdb to the early 2020s). Regarding the research as a whole: Donors in the vaccine arm were drawn from COV1001, a multicentre, randomized, double-blind, placebo-controlled phase I-IIa trial testing Ad26.COV2.S in healthy adults. Ad26.COV2.S was given intramuscularly at 5x10^10 or 1x10^11 viral particles, as a single shot or as two shots 56 days apart. The specificity and breadth of SARS-CoV-2-reactive T cell receptors after Ad26.COV2.S vaccination were assessed by TCRbeta repertoire sequencing. A total of 32 samples were included in the TCR-sequenced set, comprising roughly 20 Ad26.COV2.S vaccine recipients, 5 placebo recipients and 8 SARS-CoV-2 convalescent individuals. Participants in the trial were split at random into five groups of five each, receiving low-dose or high-dose Ad26.COV2.S once or twice, or else placebo on both occasions. Investigators remained blinded to trial group allocation during experiments and outcome assessment. The investigation overall reported the following: The authors noted that total T cell responses may have been underestimated by the TCR breadth and depth analyses. Compared with placebo recipients, Ad26.COV2.S recipients showed higher spike-specific TCR breadth (P = 0.0014). Substantial breadth of spike-specific CD8+ and CD4+ T cell responses was reported after vaccination. Vaccine and placebo recipients had comparable non-spike TCR breadth, which fits with the vaccine containing only spike. The study was not powered for comparison of responses between vaccine doses or regimens.

The immunoSEQ Assay was the method used to sequence TCRbeta CDR3 regions. After extraction, genomic DNA underwent amplification by bias-controlled multiplex PCR, followed by high-throughput sequencing. As for the authors' bioinformatics: Collapsing and filtering of sequences were performed to quantify the absolute abundance of each unique TCRbeta CDR3 region. T cell fraction was estimated by normalizing TCRbeta template counts to usable DNA, with usable DNA measured through amplification of reference genes found in all nucleated cells. Repertoire TCRs were annotated as SARS-CoV-2-specific by exact matching of V gene, CDR3 amino acid sequence and J gene to a known reactive TCR set. The reference SARS-CoV-2 TCR set was obtained from MIRA and was filtered for enrichment in COVID-19-positive ImmuneCODE repertoires, whereby public or cross-reactive TCRs were removed. Based on the MIRA antigens, annotated TCRs were further analysed at the level of specific ORF or position within ORF. Breadth was defined as annotated unique rearrangements over total unique productive rearrangements; depth was the summed frequency of those rearrangements. TCR breadth was compared between groups using two-sided Wilcoxon rank-sum tests. Drawn from immuneACCESS, this table holds only the in-frame rearrangements with V and J called that TCRdb kept. Clones are partly lost; checked studies trace under half to an unresolved V gene and leave the rest unexplained. For V, J and clone size, that table is used; D and trimming come from the DNA. In all, the sample holds under 300,000 clones, and around nine tenths of those were seen once. Less than 3.5% of the sample is in the top ten clones.

The meaning of the sample's treatment or condition label: roughly 20 received Ad26.COV2.S at low or high dose, single or two shots; about 5 received placebo; per-sample allocation not given. Repertoires of vaccine and placebo recipients were sequenced from samples collected on day 63 after the first injection. Between 29 July and 7 August 2020, Cohort 1b enrolled approximately 26 adults aged 18-55 years at one site in Boston, USA. Ad26.COV2.S was a replication-incompetent adenovirus type 26 vector that expressed a prefusion-stabilized SARS-CoV-2 spike protein derived from the original Wuhan strain. In regard to this clone: Its antigen specificity is not known. The record has no base qualities; no much larger clone is one base away.

CDR1 and CDR2, per the germline V gene, are SNHLY and FYNNEI. The CDR3 has 14 amino acids, counting the end cysteine and phenylalanine. Only CDR3 DNA remains: 42 bases, in frame from the first base. V and J are trimmed by 10 bases and 1 base, and the gene matches miss 6 bases of the junction. The material was peripheral blood, obtained in a trial of Ad26.COV2.S vaccine versus placebo. The sequence was obtained from a person between 18 and 65 years old who received the Ad26.COV2.S COVID-19 vaccine or a placebo. The chain is encoded by TRBV2 joined to TRBJ2-1; TRBD2 agrees with 8 junctional bases. The CDR3 protein: CAIPGLASYNEQFF. DNA sequence: TGTGCCATCCCCGGACTAGCTTCCTACAATGAGCAGTTCTTC.